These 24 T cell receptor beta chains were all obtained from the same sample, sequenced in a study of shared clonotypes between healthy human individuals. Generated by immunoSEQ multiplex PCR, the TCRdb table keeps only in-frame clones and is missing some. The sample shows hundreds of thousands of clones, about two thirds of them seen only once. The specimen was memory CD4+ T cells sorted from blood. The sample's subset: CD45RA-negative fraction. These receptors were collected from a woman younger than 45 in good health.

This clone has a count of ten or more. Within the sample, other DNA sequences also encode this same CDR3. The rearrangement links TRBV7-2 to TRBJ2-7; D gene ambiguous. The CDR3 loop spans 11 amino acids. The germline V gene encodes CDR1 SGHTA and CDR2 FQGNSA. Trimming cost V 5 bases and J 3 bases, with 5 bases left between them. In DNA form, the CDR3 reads TGTGCCAGCAGCCTACACTACGAGCAGTACTTC. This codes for CASSLHYEQYF.

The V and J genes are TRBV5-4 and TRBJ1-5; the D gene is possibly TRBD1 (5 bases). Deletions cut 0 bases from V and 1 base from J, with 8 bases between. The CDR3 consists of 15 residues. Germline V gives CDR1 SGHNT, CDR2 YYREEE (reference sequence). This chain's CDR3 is CASSLGAGSNQPQHF. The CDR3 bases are TGTGCCAGCAGCTTGGGGGCAGGGAGCAATCAGCCCCAGCATTTT.

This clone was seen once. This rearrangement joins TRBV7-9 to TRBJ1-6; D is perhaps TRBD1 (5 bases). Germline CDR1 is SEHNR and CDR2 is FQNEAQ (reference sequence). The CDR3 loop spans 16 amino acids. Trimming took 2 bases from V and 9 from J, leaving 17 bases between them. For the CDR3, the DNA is TGTGCCAGCAGCTTAAACTCAGGGTCTCGGGGTTCACCCCTCCACTTT. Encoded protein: CASSLNSGSRGSPLHF.

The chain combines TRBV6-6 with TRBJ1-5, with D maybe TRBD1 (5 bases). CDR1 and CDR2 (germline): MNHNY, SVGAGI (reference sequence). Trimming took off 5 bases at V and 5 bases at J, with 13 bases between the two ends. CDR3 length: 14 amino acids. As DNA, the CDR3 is TGTGCCAGCAGTGCCCCGACAGAAGATCAGCCCCAGCATTTT. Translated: CASSAPTEDQPQHF.

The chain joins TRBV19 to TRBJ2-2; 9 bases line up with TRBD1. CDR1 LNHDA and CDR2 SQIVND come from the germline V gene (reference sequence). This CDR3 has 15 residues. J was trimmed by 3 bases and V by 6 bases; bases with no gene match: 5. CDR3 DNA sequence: TGTGCCAGTAGGGGGACAGGGTATTACACCGGGGAGCTGTTTTTT. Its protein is CASRGTGYYTGELFF.

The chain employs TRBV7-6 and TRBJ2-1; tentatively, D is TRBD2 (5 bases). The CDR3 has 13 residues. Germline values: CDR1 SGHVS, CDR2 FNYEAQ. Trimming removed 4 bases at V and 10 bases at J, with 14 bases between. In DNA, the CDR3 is TGTGCCAGCAGCTCCTCCCGACTAACCGAGCAGTTCTTC. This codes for CASSSSRLTEQFF.

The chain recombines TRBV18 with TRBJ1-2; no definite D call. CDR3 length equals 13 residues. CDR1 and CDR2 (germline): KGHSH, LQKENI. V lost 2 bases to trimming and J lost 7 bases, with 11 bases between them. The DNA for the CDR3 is TGTGCCAGCTCACCAGACCCCGCCCCTGGCTACACCTTC. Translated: CASSPDPAPGYTF.

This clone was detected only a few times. The CDR3 coding sequence is TGTGCCAGCGACTACGGCGGGAGGGCTGGGGAGACCCAGTACTTC. Protein product: CASDYGGRAGETQYF. This rearrangement joins TRBV7-8 to TRBJ2-5; the match to TRBD2 covers 9 bases. This CDR3 is 15 amino acids long. The J segment lost 5 bases and the V segment lost 8 bases, leaving 12 bases of the junction unmatched. Germline CDR1 and CDR2: SGHVS and FQNEAQ.

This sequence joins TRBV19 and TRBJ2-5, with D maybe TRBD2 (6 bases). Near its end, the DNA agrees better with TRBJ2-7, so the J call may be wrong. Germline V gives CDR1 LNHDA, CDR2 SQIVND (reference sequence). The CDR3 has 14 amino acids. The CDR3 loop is CASSPLALSYEQYF. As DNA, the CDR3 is TGTGCCAGTAGTCCCCTAGCGCTCTCCTACGAGCAGTACTTC.

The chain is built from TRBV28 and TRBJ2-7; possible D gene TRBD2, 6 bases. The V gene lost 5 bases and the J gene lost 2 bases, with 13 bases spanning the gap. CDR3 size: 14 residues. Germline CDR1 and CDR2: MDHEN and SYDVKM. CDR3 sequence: CASSDYGRPYEQYF. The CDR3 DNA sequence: TGTGCCAGCAGTGACTATGGGAGGCCCTACGAGCAGTACTTC.

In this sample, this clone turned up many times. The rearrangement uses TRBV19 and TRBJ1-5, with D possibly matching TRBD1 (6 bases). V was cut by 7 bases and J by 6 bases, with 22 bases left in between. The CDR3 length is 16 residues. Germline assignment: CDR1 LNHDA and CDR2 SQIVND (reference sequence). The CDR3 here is CASNGRGSYGTQPQHF. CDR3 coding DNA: TGTGCCAGTAACGGCAGGGGTTCGTATGGGACTCAGCCCCAGCATTTT.

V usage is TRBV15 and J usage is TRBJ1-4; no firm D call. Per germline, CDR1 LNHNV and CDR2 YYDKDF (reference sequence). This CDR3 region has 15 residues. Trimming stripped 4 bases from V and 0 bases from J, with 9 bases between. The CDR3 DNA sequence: TGTGCCACCAGCATGGGATGGGCAACTAATGAAAAACTGTTTTTT. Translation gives CATSMGWATNEKLFF. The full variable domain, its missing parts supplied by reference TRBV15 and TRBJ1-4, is DAMVIQNPRYQVTQFGKPVTLSCSQTLNHNVMYWYQQKSSQAPKLLFHYYDKDFNNEADTPDNFQSRRPNTSFCFLDIRSPGLGDTAMYLCATSMGWATNEKLFFGSGTQLSVL.

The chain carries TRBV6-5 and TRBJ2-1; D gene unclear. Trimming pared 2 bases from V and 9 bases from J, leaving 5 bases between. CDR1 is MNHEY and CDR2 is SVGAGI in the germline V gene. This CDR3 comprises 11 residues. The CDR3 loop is CASSYGFEQFF. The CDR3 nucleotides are TGTGCCAGCAGTTACGGCTTTGAGCAGTTCTTC.

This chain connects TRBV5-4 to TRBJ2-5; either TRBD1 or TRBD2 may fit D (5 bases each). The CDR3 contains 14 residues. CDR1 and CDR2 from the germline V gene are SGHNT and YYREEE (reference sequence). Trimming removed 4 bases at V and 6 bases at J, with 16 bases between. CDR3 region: CASSGRDAGKTQYF. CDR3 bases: TGTGCCAGCAGCGGAAGGGACGCCGGGAAGACCCAGTACTTC.

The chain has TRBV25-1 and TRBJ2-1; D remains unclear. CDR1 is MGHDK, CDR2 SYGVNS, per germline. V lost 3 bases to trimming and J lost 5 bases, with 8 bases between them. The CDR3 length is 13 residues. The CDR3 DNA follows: TGTGCCAGCAGTGATTTATCGAACAATGAGCAGTTCTTC. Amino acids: CASSDLSNNEQFF.

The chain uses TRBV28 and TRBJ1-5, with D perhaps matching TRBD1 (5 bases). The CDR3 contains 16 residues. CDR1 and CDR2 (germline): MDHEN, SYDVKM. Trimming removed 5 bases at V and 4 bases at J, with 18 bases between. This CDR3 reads CASSLGHAEGNQPQHF. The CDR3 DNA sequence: TGTGCCAGCAGTCTCGGACACGCCGAGGGAAATCAGCCCCAGCATTTT.

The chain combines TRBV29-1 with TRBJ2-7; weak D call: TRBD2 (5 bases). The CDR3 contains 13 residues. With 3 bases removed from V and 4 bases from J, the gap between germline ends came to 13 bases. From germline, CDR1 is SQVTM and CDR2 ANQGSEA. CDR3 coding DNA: TGCAGCGTTGAGCGAGCGGAGACGTACGAGCAGTACTTC. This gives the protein CSVERAETYEQYF.

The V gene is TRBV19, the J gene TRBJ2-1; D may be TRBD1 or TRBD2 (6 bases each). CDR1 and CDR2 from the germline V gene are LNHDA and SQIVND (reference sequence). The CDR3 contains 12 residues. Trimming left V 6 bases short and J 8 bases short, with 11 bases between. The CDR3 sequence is CASSGGLYEQFF. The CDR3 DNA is TGTGCCAGTAGCGGGGGCCTTTATGAGCAGTTCTTC. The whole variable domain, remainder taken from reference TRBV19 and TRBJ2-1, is DGGITQSPKYLFRKEGQNVTLSCEQNLNHDAMYWYRQDPGQGLRLIYYSQIVNDFQKGDIAEGYSVSREKKESFPLTVTSAQKNPTAFYLCASSGGLYEQFFGPGTRLTVL.

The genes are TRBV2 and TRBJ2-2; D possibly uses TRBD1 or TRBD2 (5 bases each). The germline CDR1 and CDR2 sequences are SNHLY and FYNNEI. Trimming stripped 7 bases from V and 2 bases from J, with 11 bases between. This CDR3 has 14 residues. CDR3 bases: TGTGCCAGCAAGGTCGGGGCCAACACCGGGGAGCTGTTTTTT. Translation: CASKVGANTGELFF.

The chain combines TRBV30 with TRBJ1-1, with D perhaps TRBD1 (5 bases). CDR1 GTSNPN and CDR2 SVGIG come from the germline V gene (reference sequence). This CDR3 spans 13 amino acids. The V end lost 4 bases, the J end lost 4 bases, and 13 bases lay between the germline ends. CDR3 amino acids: CAWTKTGTTEAFF. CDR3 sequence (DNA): TGTGCCTGGACGAAAACAGGTACCACTGAAGCTTTCTTT.

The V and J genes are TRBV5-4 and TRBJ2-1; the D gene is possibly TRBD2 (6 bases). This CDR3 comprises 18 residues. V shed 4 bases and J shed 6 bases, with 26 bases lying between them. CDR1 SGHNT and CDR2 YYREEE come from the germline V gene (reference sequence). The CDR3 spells CASSQEVGIASGVNEQFF. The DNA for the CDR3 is TGTGCCAGCAGCCAAGAGGTCGGGATAGCCTCGGGGGTCAATGAGCAGTTCTTC.

CDR3 loop: CASSSPTSGSTGELFF. DNA of the CDR3: TGTGCCAGCAGTTCCCCGACTAGCGGGAGCACCGGGGAGCTGTTTTTT. The rearrangement links TRBV28 to TRBJ2-2; 12 bases align to TRBD2. CDR1 and CDR2 (germline): MDHEN, SYDVKM. The CDR3 is 16 residues long. The V segment lost 4 bases and the J segment 4 bases; nucleotides outside the gene matches: 4.

The CDR3 DNA sequence: TGTGCCAGCAGCCCCCTGACAGAATACACAGATACGCAGTATTTT. Translated: CASSPLTEYTDTQYF. This rearrangement joins TRBV11-2 to TRBJ2-3, with D possibly matching TRBD1 (5 bases). CDR3 length: 15 residues. V lost 5 bases, J lost 2 bases, and 14 bases lay in between. Per the germline V gene, CDR1 is SGHAT and CDR2 is FQNNGV.

The CDR3 DNA reads as TGCGCCAGCAGCTTGGGGACAGGGGTCTCTGGGGCCAACGTCCTGACTTTC. As protein: CASSLGTGVSGANVLTF. This sequence joins TRBV5-1 and TRBJ2-6; 9 positions match TRBD1. Trimming at V came to 0 bases and at J to 0 bases, leaving 1 base not matched to a gene. Per germline, CDR1 SGHRS and CDR2 YFSETQ. The CDR3 runs to 17 residues.